These 16 T cell receptor beta chains were sequenced from one sample in a study of CD8+ T cells in alopecia areata (dated by TCRdb to 2016 to 2019). The method was the immunoSEQ multiplex PCR assay. For TCR sequencing, RNA was extracted from every sample and reverse transcribed into cDNA to serve as template. The immuneACCESS repertoire file appears here via TCRdb, limited to in-frame rearrangements. These files lack a portion of the clones; in checked studies, under half of the deficit traces to unresolved V genes, and the cause of the others is not known. The sample profile shows more than 150,000 clones; 45% to 60% of them were found once. In total, the top ten clones hold approximately 19% of the sample. The sample's time point label, decoded: baseline before oral tofacitinib. Sequencing was performed on CD8+ T cells sorted from blood, taken at week 0. These receptor sequences come from a human donor with alopecia areata.

This rearrangement joins TRBV5-1 to TRBJ1-6; TRBD1 matches at 7 bases. Trimming at V came to 8 bases and at J to 5 bases, leaving 4 bases not matched to a gene. CDR3 length: 13 amino acids. Looked up from germline, CDR1 is SGHRS and CDR2 is YFSETQ. In DNA form, the CDR3 reads TGCGCCAGTCGACAGGGAAATAATTCACCCCTCCACTTT. Amino acid sequence: CASRQGNNSPLHF.

The chain joins TRBV5-1 to TRBJ2-1; 9 bases align to TRBD1. The length of the CDR3 is 14 residues. Unmatched junction bases numbered 4, after V lost 2 bases and J lost 7 bases. The germline V gene encodes CDR1 SGHRS and CDR2 YFSETQ. Written as DNA, the CDR3 is TGCGCCAGCAGCTTCGGGACAGGGATAAATGAGCAGTTCTTC. This codes for CASSFGTGINEQFF.

The chain employs TRBV30 and TRBJ2-7; 8 bases line up with TRBD1. Per the germline V gene, CDR1 is GTSNPN and CDR2 is SVGIG (reference sequence). V dropped 0 bases and J dropped 3; count of bases not matched to a gene: 1. This CDR3 spans 13 amino acids. CDR3 protein: CAWSVDRGYEQYF. As DNA, the CDR3 is TGTGCCTGGAGTGTAGACAGGGGCTACGAGCAGTACTTC.

In DNA form, the CDR3 reads TGTGCCAGCAGCTTGCAGTATTTCGGCTACACCTTC. It codes for CASSLQYFGYTF. The V gene is TRBV7-2, the J gene TRBJ1-2; D ambiguous. Germline assignment: CDR1 SGHTA and CDR2 FQGNSA. Trimming pared 3 bases from V and 8 bases from J, leaving 10 bases between. The CDR3 is 12 residues long.

The genes are TRBV5-6 and TRBJ1-5; D remains ambiguous. V lost 0 bases and J 5 bases, leaving 6 bases between the germline ends. CDR1 and CDR2 (germline): SGHDT, YYEEEE. The CDR3 is made up of 13 amino acids. For the CDR3, the DNA is TGTGCCAGCAGCTTGGGCGGGGATCAGCCCCAGCATTTT. It encodes CASSLGGDQPQHF.

The J gene is TRBJ2-3, the V gene TRBV30; TRBD1 aligns across 12 bases. The J segment lost 5 bases and the V segment lost 3 bases, leaving 6 bases of the junction unmatched. Germline CDR1 GTSNPN, CDR2 SVGIG (reference sequence). The CDR3 is 15 residues long. CDR3 DNA: TGTGCCTGGAGCCCGGGACAGGGGGCACGAGATACGCAGTATTTT. Translation: CAWSPGQGARDTQYF.

This rearrangement joins TRBV29-1 to TRBJ1-2, with D possibly TRBD1 on 5 matching bases. The CDR3 runs 14 residues. The germline V and J ends were trimmed by 4 bases and 8 bases, with 20 bases remaining between them. The germline gives CDR1 SQVTM, CDR2 ANQGSEA. CDR3 residues: CSVVGGDHSGGYTF. CDR3 DNA sequence: TGCAGCGTTGTCGGGGGGGACCATAGTGGAGGCTACACCTTC.

This clone showed up just a few times. This chain connects TRBV5-6 to TRBJ2-3, with unresolved D. Germline CDR1 reads SGHDT; CDR2 reads YYEEEE. The V end lost 0 bases, the J end lost 5 bases, and 4 bases lay between the germline ends. CDR3 size: 12 residues. Here the CDR3 reads CASSLGIDTQYF. CDR3 in DNA: TGTGCCAGCAGCTTGGGAATAGATACGCAGTATTTT.

The V call is TRBV30, the J call TRBJ2-2; no clear D gene. CDR3 size: 14 residues. From germline, CDR1 is GTSNPN and CDR2 SVGIG (reference sequence). V was pared by 0 bases and J by 4 bases, with 9 bases between. The CDR3 nucleotides are TGTGCCTGGAGTGTAAGGCGCGGCACCGGGGAGCTGTTTTTT. Encoded protein: CAWSVRRGTGELFF.

This clone was observed a handful of times. The chain combines TRBV4-1 with TRBJ1-2; 7 bases match TRBD1. V trimming: 3 bases; J trimming: 7 bases; junction bases outside the gene matches: 11. CDR1 MGHRA and CDR2 YSYEKL come from the germline V gene. The CDR3 length is 15 residues. CDR3 bases: TGCGCCAGCAGCCACCCAGGGGGAACGGTAGCTGGCTACACCTTC. Amino acids: CASSHPGGTVAGYTF.

The rearrangement uses TRBV30 and TRBJ2-7; D could derive from TRBD1 or TRBD2 (5 bases each). With 5 bases removed from V and 7 bases from J, the gap between germline ends came to 15 bases. This CDR3 comprises 12 residues. Germline-derived CDR1 and CDR2 are GTSNPN and SVGIG (reference sequence). In DNA, the CDR3 is TGTGCCTGGGGGTCCGGGGCGGCGGAGCAGTACTTC. It yields the protein CAWGSGAAEQYF.

The sample holds a few counts of this clone. The chain recombines TRBV27 with TRBJ1-6; TRBD1 is a possible D gene (5 bases). CDR1 is MNHEY, CDR2 SMNVEV, per germline (reference sequence). Trimming took off 6 bases at V and 6 bases at J, with 18 bases between the two ends. The CDR3 length is 16 residues. The CDR3 region is CASRKSSRGLNSPLHF. CDR3 sequence (DNA): TGTGCCAGCAGGAAGTCTTCGAGGGGCCTTAATTCACCCCTCCACTTT.

The chain joins TRBV7-9 to TRBJ2-1, with 10 bases lining up with TRBD2. V lost 5 bases, J lost 7 bases, and 8 bases stayed unmatched. Germline lookup yields CDR1 SEHNR and CDR2 FQNEAQ (reference sequence). The CDR3 spans 15 residues. The CDR3 sequence: CASSLSGGARNEQFF. The DNA of the CDR3 is TGTGCCAGCAGCCTCAGCGGGGGGGCCAGGAATGAGCAGTTCTTC.

This clone was recorded once. The chain recombines TRBV11-2 with TRBJ2-5, with D perhaps TRBD2 (6 bases). This CDR3 contains 15 residues. Germline loops: CDR1 SGHAT, CDR2 FQNNGV. V gave up 5 bases and J gave up 4 bases, with 17 bases separating them. The CDR3 spells CASSETRGSGETQYF. Here the CDR3 DNA reads TGTGCCAGCAGCGAGACTAGGGGTAGTGGAGAGACCCAGTACTTC.

The chain employs TRBV25-1 and TRBJ1-4, with D hard to call. Germline CDR1 MGHDK, CDR2 SYGVNS. V shed 8 bases and J shed 8 bases, with 6 bases lying between them. The CDR3 length is 10 residues. The CDR3 nucleotides are TGTGCCAGCTTCGGGGAAAAACTGTTTTTT. Translation gives CASFGEKLFF.

A few counts support this clone. The rearrangement links TRBV14 to TRBJ2-7; D is undetermined. Trimming stripped 4 bases from V and 6 bases from J, with 13 bases between. The germline gives CDR1 SGHDN, CDR2 FVKESK. The CDR3 has 13 amino acids. The CDR3 reads CASSPTSSGEQYF. DNA of the CDR3: TGTGCCAGCAGCCCCACATCATCGGGCGAGCAGTACTTC.